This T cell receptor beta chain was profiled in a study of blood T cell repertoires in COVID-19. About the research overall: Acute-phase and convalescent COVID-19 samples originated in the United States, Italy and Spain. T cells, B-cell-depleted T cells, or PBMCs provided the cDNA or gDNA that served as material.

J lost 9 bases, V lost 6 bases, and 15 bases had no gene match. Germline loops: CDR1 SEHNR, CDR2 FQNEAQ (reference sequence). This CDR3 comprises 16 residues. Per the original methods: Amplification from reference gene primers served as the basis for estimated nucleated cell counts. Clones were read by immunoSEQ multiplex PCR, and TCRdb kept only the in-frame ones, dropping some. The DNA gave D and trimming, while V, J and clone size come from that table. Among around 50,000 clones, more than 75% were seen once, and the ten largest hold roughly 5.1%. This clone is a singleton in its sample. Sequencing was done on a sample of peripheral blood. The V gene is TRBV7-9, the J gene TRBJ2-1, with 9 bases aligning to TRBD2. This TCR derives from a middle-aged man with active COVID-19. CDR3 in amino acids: CASRAREGHSPSEQFF. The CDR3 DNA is TGTGCCAGCAGGGCGCGGGAGGGCCATTCTCCCAGTGAGCAGTTCTTC. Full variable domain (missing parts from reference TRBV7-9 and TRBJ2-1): DTGVSQNPRHKITKRGQNVTFRCDPISEHNRLYWYRQTLGQGPEFLTYFQNEAQLEKSRLLSDRFSAERPKGSFSTLEIQRTEQGDSAMYLCASRAREGHSPSEQFFGPGTRLTVL.